This TCR beta chain is from a study of preoperative IRX-2 immunotherapy in early breast cancer. V lost 7 bases to trimming and J lost 5 bases; unmatched junction nucleotides: 4. CDR3 size: 13 residues. Germline CDR1 SGHVS, CDR2 FNYEAQ. Sequenced by immunoSEQ multiplex PCR; TCRdb stores in-frame clones only, minus some. Among 24,000 or so clones listed, around nine tenths were seen once. Regarding treatment: preoperative locoregional IRX-2 cytokine immunotherapy. Preoperative locoregional IRX-2 cytokine immunotherapy was tested in the phase Ib source study. The source is a human donor with breast cancer. V usage is TRBV7-6 and J usage is TRBJ2-2, with 7 bases that match TRBD2. The input for sequencing was tumor tissue, taken after IRX-2 immunotherapy. CDR3 sequence: CASIPGGTGELFF. The CDR3 DNA reads as TGTGCCAGCATTCCGGGGGGAACCGGGGAGCTGTTTTTT.